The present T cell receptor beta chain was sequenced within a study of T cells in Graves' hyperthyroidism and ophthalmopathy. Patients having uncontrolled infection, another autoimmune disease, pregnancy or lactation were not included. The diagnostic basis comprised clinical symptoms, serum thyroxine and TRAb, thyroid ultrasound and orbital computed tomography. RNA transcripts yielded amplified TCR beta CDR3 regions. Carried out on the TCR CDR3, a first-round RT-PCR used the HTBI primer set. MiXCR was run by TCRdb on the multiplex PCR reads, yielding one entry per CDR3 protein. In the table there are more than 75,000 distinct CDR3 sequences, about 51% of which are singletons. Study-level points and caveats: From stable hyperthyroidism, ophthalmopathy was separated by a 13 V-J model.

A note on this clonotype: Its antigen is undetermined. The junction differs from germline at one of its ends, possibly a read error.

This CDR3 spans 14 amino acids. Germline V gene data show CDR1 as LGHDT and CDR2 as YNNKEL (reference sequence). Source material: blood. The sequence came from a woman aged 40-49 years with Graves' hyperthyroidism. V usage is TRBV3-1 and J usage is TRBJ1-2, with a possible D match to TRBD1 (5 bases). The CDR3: CTSSQKGSNYGYTF. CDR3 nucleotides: TGTACCAGCAGTCAGAAGGGGAGCAACTATGGCTACACCTTC.